This passage covers 29 T cell receptor beta chains from one sample sequenced in a study of blood T cell repertoires in COVID-19. Clones were sequenced by immunoSEQ multiplex PCR, and TCRdb holds only the in-frame ones, with some missing. The sample has approximately 38,000 clones, approximately 91% seen once; the top ten hold 4.5% to 7%. Sequenced: peripheral blood. The receptors were gathered from a woman older than 75 with acute or convalescent COVID-19.

This clone was observed a few times. This chain uses TRBV2 with TRBJ1-1, with D possibly TRBD1 on 6 matching bases. The CDR3 is 16 residues long. Germline lookup yields CDR1 SNHLY and CDR2 FYNNEI. V lost 3 bases to trimming and J lost 0 bases, with 14 bases between them. CDR3 coding DNA: TGTGCCAGCAGTGATGTGGGGGCCTATCTGAACACTGAAGCTTTCTTT. Translated: CASSDVGAYLNTEAFF.

J is TRBJ1-4 and V is TRBV5-1; 7 bases map to TRBD1. J was trimmed by 5 bases and V by 4 bases; bases with no gene match: 5. The germline gives CDR1 SGHRS, CDR2 YFSETQ. This CDR3 has 14 residues. This CDR3 reads CASSRDSINEKLFF. CDR3 bases: TGCGCCAGCAGCCGGGACAGCATAAATGAAAAACTGTTTTTT.

The chain has TRBV7-6 and TRBJ2-7; 9 bases align to TRBD2. The CDR3 totals 16 residues. V shed 4 bases, J shed 2 bases, and the junction held 9 bases outside the gene matches. The germline CDR1 and CDR2 sequences are SGHVS and FNYEAQ. The CDR3 loop is CASSSPTGGGAYEQYF. The CDR3 bases are TGTGCCAGCAGCTCCCCCACAGGCGGGGGGGCCTACGAGCAGTACTTC.

The J gene is TRBJ1-5, the V gene TRBV19; D call uncertain. Trimming left V 3 bases short and J 5 bases short, with 11 bases between. Per the germline V gene, CDR1 is LNHDA and CDR2 is SQIVND (reference sequence). This CDR3 has 14 residues. CDR3 protein: CASSIVRSDQPQHF. DNA for the CDR3: TGTGCCAGTAGTATCGTCAGATCCGATCAGCCCCAGCATTTT.

The chain recombines TRBV6-5 with TRBJ2-7, with TRBD2 matching 7 bases. This CDR3 is built from 15 residues. V gave up 7 bases and J gave up 0 bases; unmatched junction bases: 9. The germline V gene has CDR1 MNHEY and CDR2 SVGAGI. The DNA of the CDR3 is TGTGCCAGCATCCCTCGGGGGGTTTACTCCTACGAGCAGTACTTC. Its translation: CASIPRGVYSYEQYF.

The J gene is TRBJ2-2, the V gene TRBV10-3, with 8 bases aligning to TRBD1. Germline V gene lookup returns CDR1 ENHRY and CDR2 SYGVKD. The V gene end was trimmed by 4 bases and the J gene end by 2 bases; junction bases not matched to a gene: 3. This CDR3 spans 15 amino acids. DNA for the CDR3: TGTGCCATCAGTGGACAGGGGATTAACACCGGGGAGCTGTTTTTT. It specifies CAISGQGINTGELFF.

The rearrangement joins TRBV19 to TRBJ2-7; 10 nucleotides align to TRBD1. V trimming: 3 bases; J trimming: 4 bases; junction bases outside the gene matches: 3. CDR1 and CDR2 from the germline V gene are LNHDA and SQIVND (reference sequence). CDR3 length: 14 residues. As DNA, the CDR3 is TGTGCCAGTAGTATGACAGGGGGCTCGTACGAGCAGTACTTC. It encodes CASSMTGGSYEQYF.

In DNA, the CDR3 is TGTGCCAGCTCACCAGTGGGGACTAGCGGTCCCAATGAGCAGTTCTTC. Its protein product is CASSPVGTSGPNEQFF. This rearrangement joins TRBV18 to TRBJ2-1, with 11 bases matching TRBD2. V dropped 2 bases and J dropped 6; count of bases not matched to a gene: 6. The germline CDR1 and CDR2 sequences are KGHSH and LQKENI. The CDR3 sequence is 16 residues long.

The DNA for the CDR3 is TGTGCCAGCAGCTTAGGCGGGACTAACACTGAAGCTTTCTTT. It yields the protein CASSLGGTNTEAFF. The chain combines TRBV11-3 with TRBJ1-1; maybe TRBD1 (5 bases). There are 14 residues in the CDR3. V lost 1 base and J lost 2, with 8 bases in between. Germline lookup yields CDR1 SGHNT and CDR2 YENEEA.

The chain employs TRBV11-2 and TRBJ1-2; possible D gene TRBD1, 5 bases. V was trimmed by 0 bases and J by 8 bases, leaving 19 bases between them. The CDR3 covers 16 residues. The germline V gene encodes CDR1 SGHAT and CDR2 FQNNGV. The CDR3 loop reads CASSLDPGVFFGGYTF. The CDR3 nucleotides read TGTGCCAGCAGCTTAGACCCGGGGGTATTTTTTGGGGGCTACACCTTC.

A word on this clone: The junction departs from germline at one end; a sequencing error may be responsible. The chain has TRBV7-7 and TRBJ2-5; D possibly corresponds to TRBD1 (7 bases). Germline CDR1 is SSHAT and CDR2 is FNYEAQ (reference sequence). The CDR3 is 15 residues long. The DNA for the CDR3 is TGTGCTAGCAGCCTCGGACAGGCTGGGGGGGAGACCCAGTACTTC. It encodes CASSLGQAGGETQYF.

The CDR3: CASSLAQGRGYGYTF. The DNA of the CDR3 is TGTGCCAGCAGCTTAGCGCAGGGTCGCGGCTATGGCTACACCTTC. The chain combines TRBV7-2 with TRBJ1-2; D may be TRBD1 (5 bases). The CDR3 is 15 residues long. Germline V gene data show CDR1 as SGHTA and CDR2 as FQGNSA. Trimming cost V 0 bases and J 4 bases, with 12 bases left between them.

The table lists this clone with a count of one. This chain joins TRBV4-2 and TRBJ1-2, with D possibly being TRBD1 (5 bases). Per the germline V gene, CDR1 is LGHNA and CDR2 is YNFKEQ. The CDR3 runs 13 residues. Trimming pared 3 bases from V and 6 bases from J, leaving 11 bases between. CDR3 region: CASSQQGIDGYTF. The CDR3 DNA reads as TGTGCCAGCAGCCAGCAGGGTATAGATGGCTACACCTTC.

This clone has a single count. The chain combines TRBV7-3 with TRBJ2-5; 15 bases fit TRBD2. The ends lost 4 bases at V and 2 bases at J; junction bases unmatched: 20. CDR1 and CDR2 from the germline V gene are SGHTA and FQGTGA. The length of the CDR3 is 22 residues. CDR3 sequence reads: CASSSTLFSKGLAGGGQETQYF. CDR3 DNA: TGTGCCAGCAGCTCAACCCTCTTTAGTAAGGGACTAGCGGGGGGTGGGCAAGAGACCCAGTACTTC.

The V gene is TRBV5-4, the J gene TRBJ1-1; possible D gene TRBD1, 6 bases. This CDR3 region has 14 residues. Germline CDR1 is SGHNT and CDR2 is YYREEE (reference sequence). V was cut by 5 bases and J by 3 bases, with 14 bases left in between. CDR3 loop: CASRPGTQDTEAFF. Written as DNA, the CDR3 is TGTGCCAGCAGGCCCGGGACACAGGACACTGAAGCTTTCTTT.

In nucleotides, the CDR3 is TGTGCCAGCAGTTCACACAGGGGTGCCAAAAACATTCAGTACTTC. It specifies CASSSHRGAKNIQYF. The J gene is TRBJ2-4, the V gene TRBV28, with 7 bases fitting TRBD1. Germline V gene sequence: CDR1 MDHEN, CDR2 SYDVKM. This CDR3 comprises 15 residues. V gave up 4 bases and J gave up 1 base; unmatched junction bases: 4.

The rearrangement uses TRBV19 and TRBJ2-7; 10 nucleotides line up with TRBD1. The length of the CDR3 is 14 residues. From germline, CDR1 is LNHDA and CDR2 SQIVND (reference sequence). Unmatched junction bases numbered 5, after V lost 6 bases and J lost 3 bases. CDR3 coding DNA: TGTGCCAGTAGACCGACAGGGGGCCACTACGAGCAGTACTTC. Protein: CASRPTGGHYEQYF.

V is TRBV12-5 and J is TRBJ1-1, with TRBD1 matching over 9 bases. The CDR3 contains 17 residues. Germline CDR1 LGHNT, CDR2 FRNRAP. V was clipped by 0 bases and J by 1 base; unmatched bases: 6. CDR3 residues: CASGLVGQGIWNTEAFF. The CDR3 region has the DNA TGTGCTAGTGGTTTGGTTGGACAGGGGATATGGAACACTGAAGCTTTCTTT.

V is TRBV2 and J is TRBJ2-2; 7 positions match TRBD2. The CDR3 loop spans 16 amino acids. Germline assignment: CDR1 SNHLY and CDR2 FYNNEI. The V segment lost 8 bases and the J segment 4 bases; nucleotides outside the gene matches: 13. Here the CDR3 reads CASSPGTTIFTGELFF. DNA of the CDR3: TGTGCCAGCTCTCCCGGGACTACGATTTTCACCGGGGAGCTGTTTTTT.

The CDR3 coding sequence is TGCGCCAGCAGCGTACTCCCGGGACTAGCGGGGGGGCCCGATACGCAGTATTTT. Translation gives CASSVLPGLAGGPDTQYF. This chain links TRBV5-1 with TRBJ2-3, with TRBD2 identical over 16 bases. The CDR3 has 18 residues. The germline CDR1 and CDR2 sequences are SGHRS and YFSETQ. Trimming took 4 bases from V and 6 from J; bases not matched to a gene: 11.

The chain joins TRBV7-9 to TRBJ1-2, with TRBD1 identical over 7 bases. V lost 5 bases and J lost 8; bases outside the gene matches: 8. Germline CDR1 reads SEHNR; CDR2 reads FQNEAQ (reference sequence). The CDR3 loop spans 13 amino acids. CDR3 amino acids: CASSGDRAGGYTF. The DNA for the CDR3 is TGTGCCAGCAGCGGAGACAGGGCCGGCGGCTACACCTTC.

CDR3 sequence reads: CASGAAPNEQYF. The DNA for the CDR3 is TGTGCCAGCGGAGCGGCGCCTAACGAGCAGTACTTC. The chain uses TRBV6-5 and TRBJ2-7; possibly TRBD2 for D (5 bases). Trimming shortened V by 8 bases and J by 5 bases, and 13 bases separated the two germline ends. CDR3 length equals 12 residues. Germline-derived CDR1 and CDR2 are MNHEY and SVGAGI.

This clone appeared a single time. V and J are TRBV7-2 and TRBJ1-2; 9 bases are a match to TRBD1. CDR1 is SGHTA and CDR2 is FQGNSA in the germline V gene. The CDR3 spans 16 residues. J lost 7 bases, V lost 2 bases, and 11 bases had no gene match. For the CDR3, the DNA is TGTGCCAGCAGCTTAAGGACAGGGGAGGTCAGTCTTGGCTACACCTTC. The encoded protein is CASSLRTGEVSLGYTF.

This rearrangement joins TRBV2 to TRBJ1-1; 10 bases map to TRBD1. V was pared by 8 bases and J by 8 bases, with 8 bases of the junction left unmatched. Germline loops: CDR1 SNHLY, CDR2 FYNNEI. The CDR3 is made up of 13 amino acids. The CDR3 loop reads CASGGQGYTEAFF. CDR3 nucleotide sequence: TGTGCCAGCGGGGGACAGGGGTATACCGAAGCTTTCTTT.

The gene calls are TRBV11-2 and TRBJ1-5, with D hard to call. Trimming took off 4 bases at V and 0 bases at J, with 10 bases between the two ends. Germline V CDR1 and CDR2: SGHAT, FQNNGV. The length of the CDR3 is 15 residues. CDR3 coding DNA: TGTGCCAGCAGCTGGAGCGGGTCTAGCAATCAGCCCCAGCATTTT. Translated, it gives CASSWSGSSNQPQHF.

This chain connects TRBV5-1 to TRBJ2-7; D ambiguous. The CDR3 runs 12 residues. The germline V gene encodes CDR1 SGHRS and CDR2 YFSETQ. The V gene lost 5 bases and the J gene lost 1 base, with 7 bases spanning the gap. This CDR3 reads CASRADSYEQYF. For the CDR3, the DNA is TGCGCCAGCAGGGCAGATTCCTACGAGCAGTACTTC.

J is TRBJ2-7 and V is TRBV11-2; TRBD1 agrees at 8 bases. Germline CDR1 is SGHAT and CDR2 is FQNNGV. The CDR3 is 15 amino acids. J gave up 3 bases and V 7 bases, and 11 bases lay outside the gene matches. CDR3: CASTHTGTGYYEQYF. The DNA of the CDR3 is TGTGCCAGCACCCATACCGGGACAGGCTACTACGAGCAGTACTTC.

The gene calls are TRBV19 and TRBJ2-2; 8 positions agree with TRBD1. V was clipped by 5 bases and J by 4 bases; unmatched bases: 12. Germline assignment: CDR1 LNHDA and CDR2 SQIVND (reference sequence). The CDR3 is 17 residues long. The CDR3 region has the DNA TGTGCCAGTAGTTCCGAGACAGGGGCATGGGGCACCGGGGAGCTGTTTTTT. Its protein is CASSSETGAWGTGELFF.

The chain recombines TRBV7-8 with TRBJ1-1, with 10 bases matching TRBD1. Germline V gene data show CDR1 as SGHVS and CDR2 as FQNEAQ. J lost 3 bases, V lost 2 bases, and 12 bases had no gene match. The CDR3 has 18 residues. The CDR3 region is CASSLPQGQGEVDTEAFF. The CDR3 DNA is TGTGCCAGCAGCTTACCTCAAGGACAGGGGGAGGTAGACACTGAAGCTTTCTTT. Supplemented by reference TRBV7-8 and TRBJ1-1, the full variable domain reads GAGVSQSPRYKVAKRGQDVALRCDPISGHVSLFWYQQALGQGPEFLTYFQNEAQLDKSGLPSDRFFAERPEGSVSTLKIQRTQQEDSAVYLCASSLPQGQGEVDTEAFFGQGTRLTVV.